This T cell receptor (beta chain) was retrieved from a study of blood T cell repertoires in COVID-19. Background on the study: The United States, Italy and Spain were the sources of the acute and convalescent COVID-19 samples. PBMCs, B-cell-depleted T cells, or T cells provided the cDNA or gDNA that made up the material.

This CDR3 contains 16 residues. V lost 2 bases and J 0 bases, leaving 11 bases between the germline ends. Germline CDR1 MDHEN, CDR2 SYDVKM. Per the original methods: Reference gene primer amplification yielded estimated nucleated cell counts. Some clones are missing from TCRdb's copy, which holds only in-frame ones; the method was immunoSEQ multiplex PCR. V and J calls and clone size follow that table, whereas D and trimming were derived from the DNA. The sample lists under 110,000 clones; over 80% were seen once. This TCR derives from a middle-aged man with active COVID-19. Sequenced sample: peripheral blood. The J gene is TRBJ1-3, the V gene TRBV28, with D possibly TRBD1 on 5 matching bases. Here the CDR3 DNA reads TGTGCCAGCAGTTTAATAACAGGCGCCTCTGGAAACACCATATATTTT. Amino acids: CASSLITGASGNTIYF.